This paragraph covers one T cell receptor (beta chain) sequence. Method: immunoSEQ multiplex PCR; TCRdb's copy keeps in-frame clones and lacks some. The data contain more than 150,000 clones, 84% of them singletons. The record originates from a study of blood T cell repertoires in COVID-19. V was pared by 4 bases and J by 6 bases, with 20 bases between. The CDR3 is 15 amino acids. The V gene's germline CDR1 is SGHDT and CDR2 YYEEEE. This rearrangement joins TRBV5-6 to TRBJ2-7, with D maybe TRBD1 (5 bases). Input material: peripheral blood. This clonotype originated in a human donor in a cohort sampled during active COVID-19. The DNA of the CDR3 is TGTGCCAGCAGCCTCTTGTCAGGGAATTCGGGCGAGCAGTACTTC. This sequence encodes CASSLLSGNSGEQYF.